The present T cell receptor (beta chain) was sequenced within a study of blood T cell repertoires in COVID-19. Germline lookup yields CDR1 LGHNA and CDR2 YSLEER. The CDR3 loop spans 18 amino acids. Trimming shortened V by 3 bases and J by 1 base, and 18 bases separated the two germline ends. The assay was immunoSEQ multiplex PCR, and TCRdb's table has in-frame clones only and misses some. The table lists about 140,000 clones, 84% of them singletons. This clone was counted a few times. The sequencing sample was made of PBMCs or T cells enriched from blood (not recorded which). This TCR was recovered from a man in his forties with acute COVID-19. This chain connects TRBV4-3 to TRBJ2-2; the D gene is possibly TRBD1 (5 bases). This CDR3 reads CASSHPNTGDRNTGELFF. CDR3 sequence (DNA): TGCGCCAGCAGCCATCCGAACACAGGCGACAGGAACACCGGGGAGCTGTTTTTT.